The subject of this entry is one T cell receptor beta chain. The source of the sample is a study of blood T cell repertoires in COVID-19. Across the whole study: Samples of COVID-19 (acute and convalescent) were obtained from the United States, Italy and Spain. PBMCs, B-cell-depleted T cells, or T cells were the source of the cDNA or gDNA that made up the material.

Original data processing: Amplification with reference gene primers provided the estimates of nucleated cell counts. Libraries were prepared by immunoSEQ multiplex PCR; TCRdb keeps only in-frame clonotypes and omits some of them. The V and J calls and clone size come from that table; D and trimming were worked out from the DNA. The repertoire holds 140,000 to 150,000 clones, with around 81% as singletons. The germline V gene encodes CDR1 SGHAT and CDR2 FQNNGV. Trimming took off 5 bases at V and 7 bases at J, with 26 bases between the two ends. The CDR3 totals 18 residues. This receptor was taken from a human donor in a cohort sampled during active COVID-19. Sequencing was done on a sample of peripheral blood. The chain joins TRBV11-2 to TRBJ1-4; D is possibly TRBD1 (5 bases). This CDR3 reads CASSRTRPRRRGGEKLFF. The CDR3 DNA reads as TGTGCCAGCAGCAGGACGAGACCCAGACGACGCGGGGGTGAAAAACTGTTTTTT.